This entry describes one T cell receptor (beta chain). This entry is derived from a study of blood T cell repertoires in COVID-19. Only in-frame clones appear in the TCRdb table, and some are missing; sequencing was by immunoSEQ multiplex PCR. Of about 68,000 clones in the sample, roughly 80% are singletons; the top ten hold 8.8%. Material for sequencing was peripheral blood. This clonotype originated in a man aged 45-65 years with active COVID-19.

The CDR3 region is CASSGQGALNTEAFF. The DNA for the CDR3 is TGTGCCAGCAGTGGACAGGGAGCTTTGAACACTGAAGCTTTCTTT. The rearrangement links TRBV6-2 or TRBV6-3 to TRBJ1-1; TRBD1 aligns across 8 bases. The CDR3 has 15 residues. The V gene end was trimmed by 5 bases and the J gene end by 0 bases; junction bases not matched to a gene: 5. The germline CDR1 and CDR2 sequences are MNHEY and SVGEGT.